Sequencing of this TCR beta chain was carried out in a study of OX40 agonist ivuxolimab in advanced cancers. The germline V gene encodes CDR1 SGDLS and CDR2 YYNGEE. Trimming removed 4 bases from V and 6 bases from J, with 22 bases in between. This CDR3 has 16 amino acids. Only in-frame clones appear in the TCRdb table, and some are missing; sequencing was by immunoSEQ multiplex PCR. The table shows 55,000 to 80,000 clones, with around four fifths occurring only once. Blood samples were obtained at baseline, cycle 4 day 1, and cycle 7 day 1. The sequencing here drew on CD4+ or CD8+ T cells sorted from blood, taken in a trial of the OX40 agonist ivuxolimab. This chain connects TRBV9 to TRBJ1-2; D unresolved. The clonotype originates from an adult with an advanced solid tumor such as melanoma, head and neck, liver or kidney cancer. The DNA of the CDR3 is TGTGCCAGCAGCCAAGAGCTGGGTCGGAGAGGTAATGGCTACACCTTC. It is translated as CASSQELGRRGNGYTF. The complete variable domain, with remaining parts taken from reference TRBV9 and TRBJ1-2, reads DSGVTQTPKHLITATGQRVTLRCSPRSGDLSVYWYQQSLDQGLQFLIQYYNGEERAKGNILERFSAQQFPDLHSELNLSSLELGDSALYFCASSQELGRRGNGYTFGSGTRLTVV.